This TCR beta chain emerged from a study of T-cell memory formation after mild COVID-19. Study overall: TCR clusters were mostly donor specific. Study-wide results and limits: For contracting clones, CD4+ ones sat mainly in CM and EM, CD8+ in EMRA.

Germline CDR1 MNHEY, CDR2 SVGEGT. The CDR3 is made up of 14 amino acids. V shed 2 bases and J shed 6 bases, with 10 bases lying between them. A word on this clonotype: Its specificity is not known.

TCRdb ran MiXCR on the 5' RACE reads and lists one entry per CDR3 protein. Of under 550,000 distinct CDR3 sequences listed, 15% to 20% were seen once; the top ten hold approximately 13%. The sample consisted of PBMCs or a T cell subset sorted from them (not recorded which). J is TRBJ2-2 and V is TRBV6-2 or TRBV6-3; D is uncertain. This sequence originates from an adult woman who had mild COVID-19 (a few samples of this study predate the infection). Cell type and time point are not known. The CDR3 nucleotides are TGTGCCAGCAGTTACGAACTACCCCCCGGGGAGCTGTTTTTT. This encodes CASSYELPPGELFF.